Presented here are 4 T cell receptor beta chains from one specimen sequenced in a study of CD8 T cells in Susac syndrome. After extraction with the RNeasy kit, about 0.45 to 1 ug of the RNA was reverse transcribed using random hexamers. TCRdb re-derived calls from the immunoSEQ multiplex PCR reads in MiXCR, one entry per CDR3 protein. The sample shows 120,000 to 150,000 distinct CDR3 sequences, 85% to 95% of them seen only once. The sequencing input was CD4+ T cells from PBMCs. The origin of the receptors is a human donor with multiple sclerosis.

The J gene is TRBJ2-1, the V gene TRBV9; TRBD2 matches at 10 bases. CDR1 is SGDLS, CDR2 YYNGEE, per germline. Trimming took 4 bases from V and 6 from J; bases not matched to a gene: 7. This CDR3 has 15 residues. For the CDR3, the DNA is TGTGCCAGCAGCCCGGGACTAGCGCCGGGCAATGAGCAGTTCTTC. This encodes CASSPGLAPGNEQFF.

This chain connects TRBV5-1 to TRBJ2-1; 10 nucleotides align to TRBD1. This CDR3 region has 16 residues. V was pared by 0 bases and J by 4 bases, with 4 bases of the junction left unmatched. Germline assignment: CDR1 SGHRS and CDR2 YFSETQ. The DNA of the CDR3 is TGCGCCAGCAGCTTGGCCGGGGGACAGGGGTACAATGAGCAGTTCTTC. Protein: CASSLAGGQGYNEQFF.

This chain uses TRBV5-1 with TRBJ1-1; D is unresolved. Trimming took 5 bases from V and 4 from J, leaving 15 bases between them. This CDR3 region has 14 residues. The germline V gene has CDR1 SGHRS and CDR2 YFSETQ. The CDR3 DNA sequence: TGCGCCAGCAGATCGTACGCGACCTTCACTGAAGCTTTCTTT. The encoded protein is CASRSYATFTEAFF. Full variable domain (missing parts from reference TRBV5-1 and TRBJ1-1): KAGVTQTPRYLIKTRGQQVTLSCSPISGHRSVSWYQQTPGQGLQFLFEYFSETQRNKGNFPGRFSGRQFSNSRSEMNVSTLELGDSALYLCASRSYATFTEAFFGQGTRLTVV.

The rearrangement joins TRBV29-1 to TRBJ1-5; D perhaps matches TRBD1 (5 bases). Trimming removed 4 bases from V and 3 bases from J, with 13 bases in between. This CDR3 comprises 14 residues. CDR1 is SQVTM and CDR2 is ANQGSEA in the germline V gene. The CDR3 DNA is TGCAGCGTTGCGGACATCCCTCTCAATCAGCCCCAGCATTTT. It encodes CSVADIPLNQPQHF.